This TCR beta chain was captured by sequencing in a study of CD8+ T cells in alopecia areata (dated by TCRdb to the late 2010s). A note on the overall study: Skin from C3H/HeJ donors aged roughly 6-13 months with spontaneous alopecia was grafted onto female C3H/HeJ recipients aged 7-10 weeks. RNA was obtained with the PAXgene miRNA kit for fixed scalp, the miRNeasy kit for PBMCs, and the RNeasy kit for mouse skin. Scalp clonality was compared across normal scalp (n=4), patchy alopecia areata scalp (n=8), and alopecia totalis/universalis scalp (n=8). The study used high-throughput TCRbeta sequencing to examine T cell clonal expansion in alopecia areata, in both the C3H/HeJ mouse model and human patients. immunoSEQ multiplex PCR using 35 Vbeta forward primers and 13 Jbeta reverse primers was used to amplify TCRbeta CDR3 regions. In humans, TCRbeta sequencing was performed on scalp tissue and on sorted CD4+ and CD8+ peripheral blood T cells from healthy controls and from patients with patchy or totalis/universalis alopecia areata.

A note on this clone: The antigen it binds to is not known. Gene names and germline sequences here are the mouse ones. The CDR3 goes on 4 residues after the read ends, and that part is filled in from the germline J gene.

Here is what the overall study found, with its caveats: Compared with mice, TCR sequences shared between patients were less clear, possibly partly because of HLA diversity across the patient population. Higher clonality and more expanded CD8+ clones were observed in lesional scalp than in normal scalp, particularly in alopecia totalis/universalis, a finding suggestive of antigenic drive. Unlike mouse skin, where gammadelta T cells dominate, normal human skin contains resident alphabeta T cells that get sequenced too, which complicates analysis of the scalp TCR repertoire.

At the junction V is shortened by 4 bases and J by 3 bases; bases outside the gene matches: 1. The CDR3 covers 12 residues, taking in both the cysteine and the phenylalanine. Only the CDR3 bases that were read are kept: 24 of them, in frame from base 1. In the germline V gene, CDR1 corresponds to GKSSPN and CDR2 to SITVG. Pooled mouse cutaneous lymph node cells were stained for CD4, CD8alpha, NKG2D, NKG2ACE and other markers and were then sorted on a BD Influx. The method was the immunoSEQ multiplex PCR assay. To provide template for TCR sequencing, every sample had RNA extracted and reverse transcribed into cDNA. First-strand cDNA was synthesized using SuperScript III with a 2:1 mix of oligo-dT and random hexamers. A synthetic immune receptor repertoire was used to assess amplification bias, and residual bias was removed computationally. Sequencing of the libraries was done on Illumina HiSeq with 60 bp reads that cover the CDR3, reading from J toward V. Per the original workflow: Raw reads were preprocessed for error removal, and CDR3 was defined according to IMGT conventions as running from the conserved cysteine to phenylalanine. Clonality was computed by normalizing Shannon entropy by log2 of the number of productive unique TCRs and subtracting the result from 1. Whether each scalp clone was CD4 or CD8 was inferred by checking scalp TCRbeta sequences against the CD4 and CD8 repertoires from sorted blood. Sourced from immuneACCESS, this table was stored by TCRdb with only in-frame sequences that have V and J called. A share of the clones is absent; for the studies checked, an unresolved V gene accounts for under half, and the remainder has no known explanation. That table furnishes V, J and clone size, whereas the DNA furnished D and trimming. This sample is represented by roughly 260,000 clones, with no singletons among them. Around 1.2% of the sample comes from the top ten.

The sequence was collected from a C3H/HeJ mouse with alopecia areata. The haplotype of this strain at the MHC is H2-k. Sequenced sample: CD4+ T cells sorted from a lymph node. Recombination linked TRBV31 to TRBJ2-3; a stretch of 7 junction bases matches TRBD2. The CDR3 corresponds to CAWIWGAETLYF. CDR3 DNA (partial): TGTGCCTGGATCTGGGGGGCAGAA.